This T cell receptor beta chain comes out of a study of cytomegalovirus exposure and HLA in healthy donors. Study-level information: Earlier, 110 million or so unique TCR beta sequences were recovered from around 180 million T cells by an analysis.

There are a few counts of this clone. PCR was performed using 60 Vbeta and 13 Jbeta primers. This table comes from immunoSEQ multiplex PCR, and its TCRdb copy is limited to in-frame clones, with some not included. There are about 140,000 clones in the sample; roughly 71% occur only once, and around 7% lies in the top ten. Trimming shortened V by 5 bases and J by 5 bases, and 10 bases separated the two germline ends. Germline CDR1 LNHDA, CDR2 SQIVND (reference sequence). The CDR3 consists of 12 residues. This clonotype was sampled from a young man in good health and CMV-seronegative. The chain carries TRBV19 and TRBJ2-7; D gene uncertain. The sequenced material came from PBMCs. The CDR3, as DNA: TGTGCCAGTAGTCCATCACACAACGAGCAGTACTTC. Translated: CASSPSHNEQYF.